This TCR beta chain was profiled in a study of blood T cells in healthy people across ages. General study points: Reliance upon unsorted PBMCs precluded definitive naive versus antigen-experienced comparison. Calculation of diversity from one million T cells yielded estimates considered to be underestimates. Donor CMV status was unknown, possibly confounding expanded clonotype changes.

This clonotype showed up just a few times. No antigen is known for it. Next came a second PCR, run for 7 to 11 cycles, which used a sample-barcoded 5' primer along with a J-beta primer mix. TCRdb called the 5' RACE reads again in MiXCR, with one record for every CDR3 protein. The sample yields over 1.5 million distinct CDR3 sequences, about 50% seen once. This clonotype was obtained from a woman aged 40-49 years in good health. The source material was blood.

CDR3 residues: CSVRMTGNNSPLHF. CDR3 in DNA: TGCAGCGTCCGCATGACAGGGAATAATTCACCCCTCCACTTT. This sequence joins TRBV29-1 and TRBJ1-6, with 7 bases identical to TRBD1. In germline, CDR1 is SQVTM, CDR2 ANQGSEA. The CDR3 totals 14 residues. V gave up 6 bases and J gave up 5 bases; unmatched junction bases: 7.